The 15 T cell receptor beta chains below were found in one sample sequenced in a study of blood T cells in healthy people across ages. Using a J-beta primer mix together with a sample-barcoded 5' primer, a second PCR was run for roughly 6 to 12 cycles. Each CDR3 protein is one row after TCRdb ran MiXCR on the 5' RACE reads. Among almost 1 million distinct CDR3 sequences, 45% to 60% were seen once, and the ten largest hold about 20%. The sequencing sample was made of blood. Receptor source: a woman aged 55-70 years in good health.

The chain uses TRBV24-1 and TRBJ1-2; no clear D. V gave up 1 base and J gave up 4 bases, with 3 bases separating them. This CDR3 has 12 amino acids. Germline CDR1 KGHDR, CDR2 SFDVKD. CDR3 nucleotides: TGTGCCACCAGTGATTTTGGCTATGGCTACACCTTC. Protein sequence: CATSDFGYGYTF.

The chain uses TRBV29-1 and TRBJ1-2, with D hard to call. From germline, CDR1 is SQVTM and CDR2 ANQGSEA. The CDR3 is 13 amino acids. Trimming shortened V by 4 bases and J by 6 bases, and 15 bases separated the two germline ends. The CDR3 here is CSVGTDLRDGYTF. The CDR3 bases are TGCAGCGTTGGGACGGACCTGAGGGATGGCTACACCTTC.

This chain joins TRBV10-3 and TRBJ1-2; D gene uncertain. This CDR3 has 12 amino acids. V was trimmed by 7 bases and J by 6 bases, leaving 12 bases between them. The V gene's germline CDR1 is ENHRY and CDR2 SYGVKD. The CDR3 nucleotides read TGTGCCATCAAGGACGATTGGCATGGCTACACCTTC. Protein: CAIKDDWHGYTF.

V usage is TRBV15 and J usage is TRBJ2-3; D remains unclear. Looked up from germline, CDR1 is LNHNV and CDR2 is YYDKDF (reference sequence). The V end was cut by 0 bases, the J end by 3 bases, with 4 bases between. The CDR3 is made up of 13 amino acids. The CDR3 protein is CATSRDTTDTQYF. CDR3 nucleotides: TGTGCCACCAGCAGAGACACAACAGATACGCAGTATTTT.

Turning to this clonotype: Relative to the germline gene, one junction end is altered; a read error may explain this. The CDR3 DNA follows: TGTACCAGCAGCTCCGGGCCCCCTAATGAAAAACTGTTTTTT. This sequence encodes CTSSSGPPNEKLFF. The chain links TRBV7-9 to TRBJ1-4; D is uncertain. Looked up from germline, CDR1 is SEHNR and CDR2 is FQNEAQ (reference sequence). There are 14 residues in the CDR3.

V is TRBV25-1 and J is TRBJ2-7, with TRBD2 matching 11 bases. Germline-derived CDR1 and CDR2 are MGHDK and SYGVNS. CDR3 length: 16 residues. Trimming removed 5 bases from V and 7 bases from J; junction bases left unmatched: 13. The CDR3: CASSSGLADSYNEQYF. CDR3 sequence (DNA): TGTGCCAGCAGTTCGGGACTAGCGGACTCCTACAATGAGCAGTACTTC.

The genes are TRBV4-3 and TRBJ2-7; possibly TRBD2 for D (6 bases). V was pared by 0 bases and J by 5 bases, with 8 bases between. CDR1 and CDR2 from the germline V gene are LGHNA and YSLEER. The CDR3 length is 13 residues. The CDR3 sequence: CASSQECGDEQYF. The CDR3 DNA reads TGCGCCAGCAGCCAAGAATGCGGGGACGAGCAGTACTTC.

This chain joins TRBV7-2 and TRBJ2-1, with TRBD2 as a possible D gene (6 bases). The germline CDR1 and CDR2 sequences are SGHTA and FQGNSA. This CDR3 is built from 16 residues. Trimming left V 4 bases short and J 8 bases short, with 21 bases between. The CDR3 DNA sequence: TGTGCCAGCAGCTCGCCCACACCGGGACTGTCTCATGAGCAGTTCTTC. It encodes CASSSPTPGLSHEQFF.

This clonotype was observed a single time. The rearrangement uses TRBV20-1 and TRBJ2-1; the match to TRBD2 covers 12 bases. Per the germline V gene, CDR1 is DFQATT and CDR2 is SNEGSKA (reference sequence). There are 17 residues in the CDR3. The V and J ends lost 8 bases and 7 bases, in that order; junction bases with no gene match: 18. This CDR3 reads CSSISSRTSGMWNEQFF. Written as DNA, the CDR3 is TGCAGTTCTATAAGCAGTCGGACTAGCGGGATGTGGAATGAGCAGTTCTTC.

This chain's CDR3 is CASSQEREQTYEQYF. CDR3 in DNA: TGCGCCAGCAGCCAAGAACGGGAACAGACCTACGAGCAGTACTTC. The genes are TRBV4-1 and TRBJ2-7, with a weak D call TRBD2 (5 bases). The CDR3 has 15 amino acids. CDR1 and CDR2 (germline): MGHRA, YSYEKL. The V end lost 0 bases, the J end lost 2 bases, and 11 bases lay between the germline ends.

V is TRBV28 and J is TRBJ1-2, with no clear D. V gave up 5 bases and J gave up 5 bases, with 9 bases separating them. CDR1 MDHEN and CDR2 SYDVKM come from the germline V gene. CDR3 size: 12 residues. CDR3 residues: CASSPTSYGYTF. In DNA form, the CDR3 reads TGTGCCAGCAGTCCAACAAGTTATGGCTACACCTTC.

The chain has TRBV29-1 and TRBJ2-7; tentatively, D is TRBD1 (6 bases). Germline CDR1 reads SQVTM; CDR2 reads ANQGSEA. Trimming removed 6 bases from V and 1 base from J, with 25 bases in between. This CDR3 region has 17 residues. The CDR3 DNA follows: TGCAGCGTAAACAGGGTGTCCTCCGTCTTAGGTTCCTACGAGCAGTACTTC. It is translated as CSVNRVSSVLGSYEQYF.

J is TRBJ2-7 and V is TRBV6-2 or TRBV6-3; tentatively, D is TRBD1 (6 bases). The CDR3 totals 17 residues. Germline lookup yields CDR1 MNHEY and CDR2 SVGEGT. V was cut by 0 bases and J by 2 bases, with 17 bases left in between. CDR3 DNA: TGTGCCAGCAGTTACTCGGTGGACAGACCTTCTGCCTACGAGCAGTACTTC. Protein product: CASSYSVDRPSAYEQYF.

The rearrangement joins TRBV5-6 to TRBJ1-1; weak D call: TRBD1 (5 bases). The V end lost 4 bases, the J end lost 6 bases, and 16 bases lay between the germline ends. This CDR3 is 14 amino acids long. Germline V gene data show CDR1 as SGHDT and CDR2 as YYEEEE. This chain's CDR3 is CASSVLTLTAEAFF. For the CDR3, the DNA is TGTGCCAGCAGCGTGCTCACGTTGACAGCTGAAGCTTTCTTT.

The chain is built from TRBV12-3 or TRBV12-4 and TRBJ1-2, with D unresolved. V dropped 5 bases and J dropped 5 bases, with 21 bases sitting between them. This CDR3 has 16 residues. CDR3 sequence: CASSRPSLSSIYGYTF. DNA of the CDR3: TGTGCCAGCAGTCGACCGTCCCTCTCCTCAATTTATGGCTACACCTTC.